The present TCR beta chain was sequenced within a study of tumor-infiltrating lymphocytes in localized non-small cell lung cancer. V lost 1 base to trimming and J lost 2 bases, with 9 bases between them. The CDR3 is made up of 15 amino acids. Germline CDR1 and CDR2: SGHVS and FQNEAQ. Only in-frame clones appear in the TCRdb table, and some are missing; sequencing was by immunoSEQ multiplex PCR. The sample includes 12,000 or so clones, 86% of them seen just once. The chain is built from TRBV7-8 and TRBJ1-5; tentatively, D is TRBD1 (6 bases). What was sequenced was lung tumor tissue. The receptor was isolated from a human donor with non-small cell lung cancer. Written as DNA, the CDR3 is TGTGCCAGCAGCTTAGACAGGGTGGGCAATCAGCCCCAGCATTTT. This gives the protein CASSLDRVGNQPQHF.